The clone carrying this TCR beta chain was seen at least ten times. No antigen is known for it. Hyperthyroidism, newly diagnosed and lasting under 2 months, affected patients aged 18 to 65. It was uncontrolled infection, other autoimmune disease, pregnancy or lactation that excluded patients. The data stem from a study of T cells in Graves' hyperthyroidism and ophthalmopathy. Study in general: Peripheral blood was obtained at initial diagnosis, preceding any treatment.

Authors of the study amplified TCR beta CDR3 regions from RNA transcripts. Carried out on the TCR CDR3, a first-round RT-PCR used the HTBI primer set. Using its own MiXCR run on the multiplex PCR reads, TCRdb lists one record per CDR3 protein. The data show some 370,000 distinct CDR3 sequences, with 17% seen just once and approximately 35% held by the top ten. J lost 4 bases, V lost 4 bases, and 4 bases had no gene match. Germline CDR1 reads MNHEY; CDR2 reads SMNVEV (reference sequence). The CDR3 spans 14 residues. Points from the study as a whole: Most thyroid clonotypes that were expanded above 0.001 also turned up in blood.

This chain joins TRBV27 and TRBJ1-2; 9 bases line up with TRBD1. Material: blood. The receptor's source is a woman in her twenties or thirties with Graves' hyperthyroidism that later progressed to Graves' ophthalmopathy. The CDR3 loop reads CASSSGDRVYGYTF. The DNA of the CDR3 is TGTGCCAGCAGTTCCGGGGACAGGGTCTATGGCTACACCTTC.